This T cell receptor beta chain derives from a study of shared clonotypes between healthy human individuals. Germline CDR1 reads SGHRS; CDR2 reads YFSETQ. The V and J ends lost 4 bases and 2 bases respectively, with 10 bases between them. This CDR3 region has 13 residues. Deep was the level at which the assay was run. Sequencing was performed with immunoSEQ multiplex PCR; in TCRdb, only in-frame clones are kept and a portion is missing. There are about 1.9 million clones in the sample; just over 90% occur only once, and around 1.7% lies in the top ten. This clone was recorded only once. Naive CD8 isolation took CD45RO-negative cells positively selected for CCR7 and excluded terminally differentiated effector memory CD45RA+ cells.

The chain recombines TRBV5-1 with TRBJ2-7, with D possibly TRBD2 on 6 matching bases. The origin of this receptor is a man between 18 and 35 years old in good health. Some clones in this sample may be carry-over from other donors' samples. The sequencing input was naive CD8+ T cells from PBMCs. DNA for the CDR3: TGCGCCAGCAGCCCGGGACTCGCCTACGAGCAGTACTTC. It codes for CASSPGLAYEQYF.